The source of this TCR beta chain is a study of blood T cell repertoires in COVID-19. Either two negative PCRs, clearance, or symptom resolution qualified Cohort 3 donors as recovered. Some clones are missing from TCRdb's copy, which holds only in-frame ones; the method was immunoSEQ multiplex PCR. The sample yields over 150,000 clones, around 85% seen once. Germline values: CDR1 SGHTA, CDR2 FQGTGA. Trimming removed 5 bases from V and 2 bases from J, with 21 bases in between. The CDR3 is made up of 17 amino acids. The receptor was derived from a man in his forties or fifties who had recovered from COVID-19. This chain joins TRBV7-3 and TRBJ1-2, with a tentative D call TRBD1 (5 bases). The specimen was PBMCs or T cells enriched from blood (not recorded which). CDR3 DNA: TGTGCCAGCAGCCTCGGGACTCTTCTTAACCCCAACTATGGCTACACCTTC. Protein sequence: CASSLGTLLNPNYGYTF. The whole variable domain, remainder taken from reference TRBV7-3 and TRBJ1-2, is GAGVSQTPSNKVTEKGKYVELRCDPISGHTALYWYRQSLGQGPEFLIYFQGTGAADDSGLPNDRFFAVRPEGSVSTLKIQRTERGDSAVYLCASSLGTLLNPNYGYTFGSGTRLTVV.